This TCR beta chain was sequenced for a study of T cells in Graves' hyperthyroidism and ophthalmopathy. TCR beta CDR3 region amplification was performed from RNA transcripts. The HTBI primer set drove a first-round RT-PCR of the TCR CDR3. TCRdb used MiXCR to reprocess the multiplex PCR reads, holding one entry per CDR3 protein. Of 500,000 to 800,000 distinct CDR3 sequences in the sample, roughly 15% were seen once. Trimming removed 5 bases from V and 4 bases from J, with 12 bases in between. Germline CDR1 reads MNHEY; CDR2 reads SMNVEV (reference sequence). The CDR3 extends over 14 amino acids. The TCR originated in a woman aged 50 to 65 with Graves' ophthalmopathy. Sequencing was done on a sample of blood. This chain uses TRBV27 with TRBJ2-4; D is perhaps TRBD1 (7 bases). The CDR3 coding sequence is TGTGCCAGCAGTCAGACAGGGACTAAAAACATTCAGTACTTC. Translating gives CASSQTGTKNIQYF.